This TCR beta chain was sequenced for a study of graft-versus-host responses after intestinal transplantation. Study background: Recipients were all induced with anti-thymocyte globulin, then given tacrolimus and steroids for around three years.

In the case of this clone: The antigen is unknown.

The CDR3 runs to 15 residues. Trimming removed 7 bases from V and 10 bases from J, with 23 bases in between. The germline V gene has CDR1 MNHNY and CDR2 SVGAGI (reference sequence). Broader study findings: The recipient marrow held GvH clones, and some of them showed up first in ileum or blood. Association was observed between peak circulating GvH clone levels and early post-transplant HvG declines.

Assay: immunoSEQ multiplex PCR; the TCRdb copy retains only in-frame clones and omits some. This sample has roughly 8,600 clones, with approximately 90% found just once. The sequenced sample was PBMCs, obtained about 31 days after intestinal transplant. This TCR derives from a human patient who received an intestinal transplant, so some T cells may come from the graft donor. The chain has TRBV6-6 and TRBJ2-1, with D tentatively TRBD1 or TRBD2 (6 bases each). In DNA, the CDR3 is TGTGCCAGCAAAGGGGGACTCTTACGCGGATACGAGCAGTTCTTC. As protein: CASKGGLLRGYEQFF.